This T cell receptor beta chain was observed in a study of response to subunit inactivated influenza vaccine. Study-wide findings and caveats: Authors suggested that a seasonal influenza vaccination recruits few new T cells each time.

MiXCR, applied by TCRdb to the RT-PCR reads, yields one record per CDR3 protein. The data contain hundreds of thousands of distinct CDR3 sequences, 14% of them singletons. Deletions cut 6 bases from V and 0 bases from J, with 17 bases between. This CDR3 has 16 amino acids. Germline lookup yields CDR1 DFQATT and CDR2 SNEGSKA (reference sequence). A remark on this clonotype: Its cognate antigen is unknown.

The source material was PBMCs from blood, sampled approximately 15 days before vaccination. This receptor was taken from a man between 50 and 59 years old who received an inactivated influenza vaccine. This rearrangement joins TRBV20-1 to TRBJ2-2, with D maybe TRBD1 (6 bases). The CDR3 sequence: CSANRLGGTNTGELFF. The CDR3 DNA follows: TGCAGTGCGAATAGGTTAGGGGGAACGAACACCGGGGAGCTGTTTTTT.